These 25 T cell receptor beta chains came from one sample sequenced in a study of Tregs in tolerant kidney transplant recipients. TCRdb's copy holds only in-frame clones and misses some; the assay was immunoSEQ multiplex PCR. The table gives approximately 52,000 clones; the top ten clones make up about 0.85% of it. The sequencing here drew on CD4+ T cells from blood, taken before the transplant. These receptors all come from a human donor who received a combined kidney and bone marrow transplant.

As regards this clone: The missing CDR3 end, 3 residues past where the read stops, is filled in from the germline J gene. The gene calls are TRBV19 and TRBJ2-7, with D maybe TRBD1 (5 bases). This CDR3 comprises 15 residues. Germline V gene sequence: CDR1 LNHDA, CDR2 SQIVND (reference sequence). V was cut by 1 base and J by 4 bases, with 14 bases left in between. The CDR3 is CASSIGRQPRYEQYF. The DNA read from the CDR3 is TGTGCCAGTAGTATAGGTCGACAGCCGAGGTACGAG.

Of note for this clone: With the read ending 3 residues before the CDR3 end, the germline J gene is used to fill in that end. The rearrangement uses TRBV19 and TRBJ2-7; 7 bases are a match to TRBD1. The CDR3 sequence is 14 residues long. Germline lookup yields CDR1 LNHDA and CDR2 SQIVND (reference sequence). V lost 3 bases to trimming and J lost 4 bases; unmatched junction nucleotides: 6. The covered CDR3 bases are TGTGCCAGTAGTATCCCGGGACAGATATACGAG. The encoded protein is CASSIPGQIYE. Given in full, the CDR3 is CASSIPGQIYEQYF.

On this clone itself: The DNA ends 3 residues before the CDR3 does, and the rest of the CDR3 is filled in from the germline J gene. The chain recombines TRBV19 with TRBJ1-3; D is ambiguous. With 5 bases removed from V and 0 bases from J, the gap between germline ends came to 17 bases. The CDR3 extends over 17 amino acids. The V gene's germline CDR1 is LNHDA and CDR2 SQIVND (reference sequence). Incomplete CDR3 DNA: TGTGCCAGTAGTCCCCTAGACTCGGCCACCTCTGGAAACACC. This translates into CASSPLDSATSGNT. The whole CDR3 reads CASSPLDSATSGNTIYF.

In the case of this clone: The read ends 3 residues early relative to the CDR3; the germline J gene fills the gap. The V gene is TRBV5-6, the J gene TRBJ2-5; 9 nucleotides align to TRBD1. V was pared by 4 bases and J by 1 base, with 5 bases of the junction left unmatched. This CDR3 comprises 15 residues. Germline V gene data show CDR1 as SGHDT and CDR2 as YYEEEE. CDR3 bases read: TGTGCCAGCAGCGCGGACAGGGGCCCCCAAGAGACC. This encodes CASSADRGPQET. The whole CDR3 sequence reads CASSADRGPQETQYF.

The CDR3 bases that were read are TGCAGTGCTAGAGTGGGACAGGGGGCCCAGCCC. Translating gives CSARVGQGAQP. The complete CDR3 reads CSARVGQGAQPQHF. The V gene is TRBV20-1, the J gene TRBJ1-5; 12 nucleotides line up with TRBD1. The CDR3 end falls 3 residues outside the read, so it is completed with the germline J gene. CDR3 length: 14 residues. The J segment lost 7 bases and the V segment lost 1 base, leaving 2 bases of the junction unmatched. Looked up from germline, CDR1 is DFQATT and CDR2 is SNEGSKA (reference sequence).

With regard to this clone: The read comes to an end 3 residues before the CDR3 does, leaving the germline J gene to fill in the end. This chain joins TRBV7-3 and TRBJ2-1, with D unclear. V lost 1 base, J lost 1 base, and 11 bases lay in between. CDR1 and CDR2 (germline): SGHTA, FQGTGA. The CDR3 extends over 16 amino acids. CDR3 in amino acids: CASSLMGSTSYNEQFF. CDR3 DNA (partial): TGTGCCAGCAGCTTAATGGGCAGTACTTCCTACAATGAG.

On this clone: The observed sequence ends 3 residues before the CDR3 terminus, with the missing tail filled in from the germline J gene. V is TRBV20-1 and J is TRBJ2-1; TRBD2 is a possible D gene (5 bases). The CDR3 is 12 residues long. Trimming removed 3 bases at V and 9 bases at J, with 12 bases between. Germline CDR1 is DFQATT and CDR2 is SNEGSKA (reference sequence). The CDR3 DNA, read in part, is TGCAGTGCTAGCCGATATCGGGGTGAG. This gives the protein CSASRYRGE. The entire CDR3 reads CSASRYRGEQFF.

Notes on this clone: The CDR3 extends 3 residues past the end of the read, so its final part is completed from the germline J gene. The J gene is TRBJ1-2, the V gene TRBV30; D gene unclear. The CDR3 spans 13 residues. CDR1 is GTSNPN and CDR2 is SVGIG in the germline V gene (reference sequence). The V end lost 3 bases, the J end lost 0 bases, and 8 bases lay between the germline ends. CDR3 protein: CAWSLIANYGYTF. CDR3 DNA, as far as it was read: TGTGCCTGGAGCCTAATAGCTAACTATGGC.

To note about this clone: The CDR3 end lies 3 residues beyond the end of the read and is filled in from the germline J gene. V and J are TRBV5-5 and TRBJ2-1; 11 bases agree with TRBD1. CDR1 SGHKS and CDR2 YYEKEE come from the germline V gene (reference sequence). The length of the CDR3 is 14 residues. J was trimmed by 8 bases and V by 0 bases; bases with no gene match: 1. The CDR3 bases that were read are TGTGCCAGCAGCTTGGGGGGACAGGGGGATGAG. Its protein product is CASSLGGQGDE. The CDR3 in its entirety is CASSLGGQGDEQFF.

As concerns this clone: The sequenced fragment ends 3 residues before the CDR3 boundary, so the rest is inferred from the germline J gene. The V call is TRBV19, the J call TRBJ2-5, with 7 bases identical to TRBD1. V dropped 5 bases and J dropped 4; count of bases not matched to a gene: 4. Germline V gene data show CDR1 as LNHDA and CDR2 as SQIVND (reference sequence). This CDR3 has 13 amino acids. This CDR3 reads CASSPDRAETQYF. The sequenced CDR3 bases are TGTGCCAGTAGTCCAGACAGGGCAGAGACC. Based on the CDR3 plus reference TRBV19 and TRBJ2-5, the full variable domain is DGGITQSPKYLFRKEGQNVTLSCEQNLNHDAMYWYRQDPGQGLRLIYYSQIVNDFQKGDIAEGYSVSREKKESFPLTVTSAQKNPTAFYLCASSPDRAETQYFGPGTRLLVL.

Note on this clone: With the read ending 3 residues before the CDR3 end, the germline J gene is used to fill in that end. This sequence joins TRBV4-2 and TRBJ2-7; TRBD2 matches at 8 bases. With V trimmed by 3 bases and J by 3 bases, 13 bases remained unmatched. Germline values: CDR1 LGHNA, CDR2 YNFKEQ. The CDR3 is 17 residues long. The CDR3 sequence is CASSHRLSGSAGYEQYF. CDR3 DNA, as far as it was read: TGTGCCAGCAGCCATAGGCTGAGCGGGAGCGCTGGCTACGAG.

Comments on this clone: The read stops 3 residues short of the end of the CDR3; the missing end is completed from the germline J gene. This chain uses TRBV19 with TRBJ2-3, with 9 positions matching TRBD2. This CDR3 has 15 amino acids. From germline, CDR1 is LNHDA and CDR2 SQIVND (reference sequence). Trimming removed 5 bases from V and 4 bases from J; junction bases left unmatched: 7. The CDR3 bases that were read are TGTGCCAGTAGTGTGCGGGAGGGCATGGCAGATACG. This codes for CASSVREGMADT. The entire CDR3 is CASSVREGMADTQYF.

As concerns this clone: The read falls 3 residues short of the CDR3 end, and the missing part is taken from the germline J gene. The chain uses TRBV2 and TRBJ1-1; 7 bases agree with TRBD1. In germline, CDR1 is SNHLY, CDR2 FYNNEI. J was trimmed by 3 bases and V by 5 bases; bases with no gene match: 3. This CDR3 has 13 residues. CDR3 amino acids: CASSNRGYTEAFF. The CDR3 bases that were read are TGTGCCAGCAGTAACAGGGGATACACTGAA.

Details on this clone: From the germline J gene comes the end of the CDR3, since the read stops 3 residues before it. The rearrangement uses TRBV5-1 and TRBJ1-1; 8 bases match TRBD1. CDR3 length: 16 amino acids. Looked up from germline, CDR1 is SGHRS and CDR2 is YFSETQ. V gave up 2 bases and J gave up 1 base; unmatched junction bases: 7. The CDR3 reads CASSFGDRRGNTEAFF. CDR3 DNA, as far as it was read: TGCGCCAGCAGCTTCGGGGACAGGAGGGGGAACACTGAA. Looking up the rest from reference TRBV5-1 and TRBJ1-1 gives the full variable domain: KAGVTQTPRYLIKTRGQQVTLSCSPISGHRSVSWYQQTPGQGLQFLFEYFSETQRNKGNFPGRFSGRQFSNSRSEMNVSTLELGDSALYLCASSFGDRRGNTEAFFGQGTRLTVV.

Turning to this clone: Coverage ceases 3 residues before the CDR3 finishes, and the germline J gene fills in the end. This chain joins TRBV20-1 and TRBJ1-4; D is perhaps TRBD1 (5 bases). This CDR3 region has 15 residues. V was clipped by 3 bases and J by 1 base, with 12 bases between them. Germline V CDR1 and CDR2: DFQATT, SNEGSKA (reference sequence). The CDR3 sequence is CSARGPTQTNEKLFF. The CDR3 DNA, read in part, is TGCAGTGCTAGGGGGCCGACGCAAACTAATGAAAAA.

With regard to this clone: The read halts 3 residues ahead of the CDR3 end, with the missing end drawn from the germline J gene. The V and J genes are TRBV7-2 and TRBJ2-2; 10 positions match TRBD2. Germline CDR1 and CDR2: SGHTA and FQGNSA. The V segment lost 0 bases and the J segment 5 bases; nucleotides outside the gene matches: 3. CDR3 length equals 16 residues. The CDR3 DNA, read in part, is TGTGCCAGCAGCTTAGCACTAGCGGGAAGAACCGGGGAG. Its translation is CASSLALAGRTGE. The CDR3, in full, reads CASSLALAGRTGELFF.

In regard to this clone: The sequence runs out 3 residues before the end of the CDR3; the remainder is reconstructed from the germline J gene. This chain joins TRBV18 and TRBJ1-5; D is possibly TRBD1 (5 bases). V lost 3 bases and J lost 7, with 16 bases in between. This CDR3 has 15 residues. The germline gives CDR1 KGHSH, CDR2 LQKENI. CDR3 DNA, as far as it was read: TGTGCCAGCTCACCTTTGGCAGGGCAGGGCCAGCCC. Amino acid sequence: CASSPLAGQGQP. The complete CDR3 protein is CASSPLAGQGQPQHF.

For this clone: The read gets to within 3 residues of the CDR3 end, and the germline J gene fills in the rest. V usage is TRBV18 and J usage is TRBJ1-1, with 9 bases that match TRBD1. V dropped 2 bases and J dropped 0; count of bases not matched to a gene: 7. This CDR3 comprises 17 residues. CDR1 is KGHSH, CDR2 LQKENI, per germline. The CDR3 bases that were read are TGTGCCAGCTCACCAATGGGACAGGGCGTAATGAACACTGAA. This gives the protein CASSPMGQGVMNTE. The full CDR3 protein is CASSPMGQGVMNTEAFF.

Comment on this clone: The missing CDR3 end, 3 residues past where the read stops, is filled in from the germline J gene. The chain is built from TRBV5-5 and TRBJ1-2; D is undetermined. Germline CDR1 SGHKS, CDR2 YYEKEE (reference sequence). CDR3 length: 15 residues. The V and J ends lost 0 bases and 3 bases respectively, with 12 bases between them. CDR3 amino acids: CASSLATAEYYGYTF. The sequenced CDR3 bases are TGTGCCAGCAGCTTGGCAACAGCTGAATACTATGGC.

This CDR3 reads CSATGATSLETQYF. The part of the CDR3 DNA that was read is TGCAGTGCTACGGGCGCGACTAGCTTGGAGACC. This chain joins TRBV20-1 and TRBJ2-5; the match to TRBD2 covers 7 bases. The sequence runs out 3 residues before the end of the CDR3; the remainder is reconstructed from the germline J gene. CDR3 size: 14 residues. Germline CDR1 and CDR2: DFQATT and SNEGSKA (reference sequence). V was clipped by 4 bases and J by 5 bases; unmatched bases: 10.

Points on this clone: The CDR3 end lies 3 residues beyond the end of the read and is filled in from the germline J gene. The chain joins TRBV19 to TRBJ1-5; D gene uncertain. Trimming removed 3 bases from V and 2 bases from J, with 8 bases in between. The CDR3 is 14 amino acids. Germline CDR1 LNHDA, CDR2 SQIVND (reference sequence). The sequenced part of the CDR3 DNA is TGTGCCAGTAGTATCCCCATAGGCAATCAGCCC. The encoded protein is CASSIPIGNQP. The CDR3 as a whole reads CASSIPIGNQPQHF. The variable domain in full, completed from reference TRBV19 and TRBJ1-5, reads DGGITQSPKYLFRKEGQNVTLSCEQNLNHDAMYWYRQDPGQGLRLIYYSQIVNDFQKGDIAEGYSVSREKKESFPLTVTSAQKNPTAFYLCASSIPIGNQPQHFGDGTRLSIL.

As for this clone: Read data end 3 residues before the CDR3 end; the end is taken from the germline J gene. The V call is TRBV7-9, the J call TRBJ2-5; TRBD1 matches at 10 bases. CDR1 and CDR2 from the germline V gene are SEHNR and FQNEAQ (reference sequence). This CDR3 is 13 amino acids long. J was trimmed by 4 bases and V by 11 bases; bases with no gene match: 7. The CDR3: CAGGTGVVETQYF. The CDR3 bases that were read are TGTGCCGGCGGGACAGGGGTAGTAGAGACC.

Remarks on this clone: The CDR3 end is not reached by the read, which stops 3 residues before it; the germline J gene fills it in. This chain links TRBV20-1 with TRBJ2-4, with 8 positions matching TRBD1. This CDR3 comprises 13 residues. Losses at the gene ends were 7 bases for V and 4 bases for J; bases not matched to a gene: 6. Germline V gene data show CDR1 as DFQATT and CDR2 as SNEGSKA (reference sequence). CDR3 DNA, as far as it was read: TGCAGTGTCAGGAGACAGGGGAAAAACATT. This codes for CSVRRQGKNI. The whole CDR3 sequence reads CSVRRQGKNIQYF.

Details on this clone: The sequenced fragment ends 3 residues before the CDR3 boundary, so the rest is inferred from the germline J gene. The chain carries TRBV20-1 and TRBJ2-6; possible D gene TRBD2, 6 bases. CDR1 is DFQATT, CDR2 SNEGSKA, per germline (reference sequence). The CDR3 contains 15 residues. The V end was cut by 3 bases, the J end by 2 bases, with 11 bases between. The CDR3 sequence: CSASLSGAGANVLTF. The CDR3 DNA, read in part, is TGCAGTGCTAGCCTTTCGGGGGCTGGGGCCAACGTC.

Comment on this clone: The CDR3 end lies 3 residues beyond the end of the read and is filled in from the germline J gene. The chain employs TRBV7-3 and TRBJ2-3, with 8 bases aligning to TRBD1. The germline V gene encodes CDR1 SGHTA and CDR2 FQGTGA. The CDR3 contains 14 residues. The V segment lost 5 bases and the J segment 5 bases; nucleotides outside the gene matches: 6. CDR3 loop: CASSPLGQGDTQYF. The sequenced CDR3 bases are TGTGCCAGCAGCCCCCTTGGACAGGGAGATACG.